Following are 7 T cell receptor beta chains from one sample sequenced in a study of shared clonotypes between healthy human individuals (dated by TCRdb to about 2020). CD8 naive samples were CD45RO-negative cells positively selected for CCR7, giving a CD45RA+CCR7+ population that excluded TemRA cells. The library was made by the immunoSEQ multiplex PCR assay. Drawn from immuneACCESS, this table holds only the in-frame rearrangements with V and J called that TCRdb kept. Clones are partly lost; checked studies trace under half to an unresolved V gene and leave the rest unexplained. Present in this sample are about 820,000 clones, about 92% of which were seen just once. 20% to 30% of the sample belongs to the ten largest clones. Sequencing was performed on naive CD8+ T cells sorted from blood. In the paper's terms, the cell subset or site label means: CD45RA+CCR7+. The receptors here all came from a man aged 25 to 40 in good health.

The chain recombines TRBV27 with TRBJ1-1; tentatively, D is TRBD1 (5 bases). The length of the CDR3 is 13 residues. Trimming took off 3 bases at V and 11 bases at J, with 16 bases between the two ends. Per germline, CDR1 MNHEY and CDR2 SMNVEV (reference sequence). The DNA of the CDR3 is TGTGCCAGCAGTTTGGGTCCCGGACCAGGGGCTTTCTTT. It codes for CASSLGPGPGAFF.

As for this clone: Other DNA sequences of this sample code for an identical CDR3. The gene calls are TRBV4-1 and TRBJ2-5; 11 nucleotides agree with TRBD1. CDR3 length: 15 residues. Germline V gene data show CDR1 as MGHRA and CDR2 as YSYEKL. V lost 3 bases and J lost 4; bases outside the gene matches: 4. The CDR3 loop is CASSQDRGLGETQYF. CDR3 bases: TGCGCCAGCAGCCAGGACAGGGGGCTGGGAGAGACCCAGTACTTC.

The chain carries TRBV10-3 and TRBJ1-2; TRBD1 is a possible D gene (6 bases). The V end was cut by 2 bases, the J end by 10 bases, with 11 bases between. Per the germline V gene, CDR1 is ENHRY and CDR2 is SYGVKD. The CDR3 is 12 amino acids. The CDR3 loop reads CAISEDTGNYTF. The CDR3 nucleotides are TGTGCCATCAGTGAGGACACAGGGAACTACACCTTC.

The chain uses TRBV6-1 and TRBJ2-3; possible D gene TRBD2, 6 bases. The CDR3 covers 15 residues. V lost 7 bases and J lost 2, with 16 bases in between. CDR1 and CDR2 (germline): MNHNS, SASEGT. The CDR3 sequence is CASISWRGPTDTQYF. Written as DNA, the CDR3 is TGTGCCAGCATAAGCTGGCGGGGCCCCACAGATACGCAGTATTTT.

This clone was seen only once. The rearrangement links TRBV28 to TRBJ2-7; TRBD2 matches at 7 bases. This CDR3 is 13 amino acids long. J lost 5 bases, V lost 6 bases, and 7 bases had no gene match. Per germline, CDR1 MDHEN and CDR2 SYDVKM. The CDR3 loop is CASRREIGDEQYF. In DNA, the CDR3 is TGTGCCAGCAGGCGGGAGATAGGCGACGAGCAGTACTTC.

This clone appeared a single time. This chain links TRBV7-7 with TRBJ2-2, with 7 bases aligning to TRBD2. The CDR3 sequence is 16 residues long. The germline gives CDR1 SSHAT, CDR2 FNYEAQ (reference sequence). V lost 4 bases, J lost 5 bases, and 10 bases stayed unmatched. DNA for the CDR3: TGTGCCAGCAGCTCGCCCCCAGCGGGAAGGACCGGGGAGCTGTTTTTT. Translated, it gives CASSSPPAGRTGELFF.

The chain is built from TRBV2 and TRBJ2-1; 13 bases fit TRBD2. The CDR3 contains 17 residues. Germline V gene lookup returns CDR1 SNHLY and CDR2 FYNNEI. V dropped 5 bases and J dropped 6; count of bases not matched to a gene: 10. The CDR3, as DNA: TGTGCCAGCAGTCCACCAGGACTAGCGGGAGTCAGCAATGAGCAGTTCTTC. Translation: CASSPPGLAGVSNEQFF. Using reference TRBV2 and TRBJ2-1 for the parts outside the CDR3, the full variable domain is EPEVTQTPSHQVTQMGQEVILRCVPISNHLYFYWYRQILGQKVEFLVSFYNNEISEKSEIFDDQFSVERPDGSNFTLKIRSTKLEDSAMYFCASSPPGLAGVSNEQFFGPGTRLTVL.